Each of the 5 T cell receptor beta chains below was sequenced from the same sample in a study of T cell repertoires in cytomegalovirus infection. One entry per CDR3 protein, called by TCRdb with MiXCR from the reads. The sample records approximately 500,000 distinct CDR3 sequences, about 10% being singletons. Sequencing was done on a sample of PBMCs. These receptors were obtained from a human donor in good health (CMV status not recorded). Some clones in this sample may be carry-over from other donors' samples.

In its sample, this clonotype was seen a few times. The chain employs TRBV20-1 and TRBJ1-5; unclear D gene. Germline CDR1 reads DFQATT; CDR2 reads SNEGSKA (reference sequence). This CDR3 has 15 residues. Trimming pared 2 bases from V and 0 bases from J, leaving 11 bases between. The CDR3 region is CSARLGRISNQPQHF. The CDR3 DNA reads TGCAGTGCTAGACTCGGACGGATTAGCAATCAGCCCCAGCATTTT.

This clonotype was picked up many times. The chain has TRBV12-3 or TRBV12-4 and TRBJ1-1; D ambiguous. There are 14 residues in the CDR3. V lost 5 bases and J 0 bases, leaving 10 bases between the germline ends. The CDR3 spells CASSRPLMNTEAFF. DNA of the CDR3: TGTGCCAGCAGTCGACCCCTCATGAACACTGAAGCTTTCTTT.

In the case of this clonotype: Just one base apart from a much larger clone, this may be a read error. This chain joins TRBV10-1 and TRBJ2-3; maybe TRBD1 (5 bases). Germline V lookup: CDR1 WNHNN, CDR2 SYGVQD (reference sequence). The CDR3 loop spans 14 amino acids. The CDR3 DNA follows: TGCGCCAGCAGTGACAGGGCAGTAACAGATGCGCAGTATTTT. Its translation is CASSDRAVTDAQYF.

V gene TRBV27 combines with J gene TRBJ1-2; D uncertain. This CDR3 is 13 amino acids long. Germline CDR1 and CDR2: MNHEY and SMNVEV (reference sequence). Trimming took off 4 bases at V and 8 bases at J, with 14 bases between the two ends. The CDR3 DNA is TGTGCCAGCAGTTCCCATAGTTCAGCCGGCTACACCTTC. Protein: CASSSHSSAGYTF.

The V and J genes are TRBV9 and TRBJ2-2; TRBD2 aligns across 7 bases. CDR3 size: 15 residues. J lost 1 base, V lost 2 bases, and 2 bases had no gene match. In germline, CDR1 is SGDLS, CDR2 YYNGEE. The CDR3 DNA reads TGTGCCAGCAGCGTGGGACTACAGAACACCGGGGAGCTGTTTTTT. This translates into CASSVGLQNTGELFF.